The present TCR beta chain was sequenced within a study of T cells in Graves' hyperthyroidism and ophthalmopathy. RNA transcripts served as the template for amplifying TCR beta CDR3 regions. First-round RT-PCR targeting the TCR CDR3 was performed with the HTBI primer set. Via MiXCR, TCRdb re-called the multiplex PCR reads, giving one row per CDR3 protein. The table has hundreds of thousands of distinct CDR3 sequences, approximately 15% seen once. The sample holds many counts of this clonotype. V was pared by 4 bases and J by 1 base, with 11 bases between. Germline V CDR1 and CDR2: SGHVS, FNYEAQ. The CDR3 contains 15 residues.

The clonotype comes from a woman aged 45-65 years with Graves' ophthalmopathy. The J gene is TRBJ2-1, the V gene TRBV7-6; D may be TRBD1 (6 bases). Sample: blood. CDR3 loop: CASSSWQGSYNEQFF. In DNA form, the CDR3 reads TGTGCCAGCAGCTCCTGGCAGGGGTCCTACAATGAGCAGTTCTTC.